The entry below gives a single T cell receptor beta chain sequence along with its context. The record originates from a study of immune characterization of retroperitoneal liposarcoma. TCRdb ran MiXCR on the PCR reads and lists one entry per CDR3 protein. The profile covers about 2,600 distinct CDR3 sequences, with about 45% appearing a single time and roughly 37% taken by the ten largest. Sequenced input: tumor tissue. The receptor comes from a male donor with retroperitoneal liposarcoma.

Here the CDR3 DNA reads TGTGCCAGCAGTGAAGCCCCCGGGACTAGCGGGGCCACAGATACGCAGTATTTT. Amino acids: CASSEAPGTSGATDTQYF. The rearrangement links TRBV6-1 to TRBJ2-3, with 13 bases matching TRBD2. The J segment lost 2 bases and the V segment lost 0 bases, leaving 5 bases of the junction unmatched. The length of the CDR3 is 18 residues. Germline lookup yields CDR1 MNHNS and CDR2 SASEGT.